A selection of T cell receptor beta chains follows, all from one sample in a study of shared clonotypes between healthy human individuals. The repertoire was sequenced with immunoSEQ multiplex PCR; TCRdb's copy has only in-frame clones and lacks some. The sample shows around 700,000 clones, 55% to 75% of them seen only once. Specimen: memory CD4+ T cells sorted from blood. All receptors derive from a young woman in good health. Each CDR3 is given with its conserved first and last residue. Each record gives: D gene, V gene, clone size, J gene, CDR3 protein, CDR3 DNA. A D gene is named only where the DNA matches it firmly. Clone size is not always given. Where it is, it says once, few, many or a class for expanded clones.

d_call: -; v_call: TRBV28; clone_size: -; j_call: TRBJ2-2; cdr3_aa: CASSKNRVGTGELFF; cdr3_nt: TGTGCCAGCAGTAAGAACAGGGTGGGCACCGGGGAGCTGTTTTTT
d_call: -; v_call: TRBV6-1; clone_size: -; j_call: TRBJ2-3; cdr3_aa: CASSDGWATTDTQYF; cdr3_nt: TGTGCCAGCAGTGACGGCTGGGCTACCACAGATACGCAGTATTTT
d_call: -; v_call: TRBV19; clone_size: -; j_call: TRBJ1-1; cdr3_aa: CASSRWRGTEAFF; cdr3_nt: TGTGCCAGTAGTAGGTGGAGGGGGACTGAAGCTTTCTTT
d_call: -; v_call: TRBV28; clone_size: -; j_call: TRBJ2-2; cdr3_aa: CASRPTGNTGELFF; cdr3_nt: TGTGCCAGCAGACCTACAGGGAACACCGGGGAGCTGTTTTTT
d_call: TRBD2; v_call: TRBV5-1; clone_size: -; j_call: TRBJ2-7; cdr3_aa: CASSLDPSGDLYEQYF; cdr3_nt: TGCGCCAGCAGCTTGGACCCTAGCGGGGACCTCTACGAGCAGTACTTC
d_call: TRBD1; v_call: TRBV7-9; clone_size: -; j_call: TRBJ1-4; cdr3_aa: CASSSEDRGEKLFF; cdr3_nt: TGTGCCAGCAGCTCCGAAGACAGGGGTGAAAAACTGTTTTTT
d_call: TRBD2; v_call: TRBV5-1; clone_size: -; j_call: TRBJ2-1; cdr3_aa: CASNAGTSGTEQFF; cdr3_nt: TGCGCCAGTAACGCCGGGACTAGCGGGACTGAGCAGTTCTTC
d_call: -; v_call: TRBV5-6; clone_size: -; j_call: TRBJ2-7; cdr3_aa: CASSHGQNYEQYF; cdr3_nt: TGTGCCAGCAGCCACGGACAGAATTACGAGCAGTACTTC
d_call: -; v_call: TRBV29-1; clone_size: once; j_call: TRBJ2-6; cdr3_aa: CSVTNGQSGANVLTF; cdr3_nt: TGCAGCGTTACTAATGGACAGTCTGGGGCCAACGTCCTGACTTTC
d_call: -; v_call: TRBV20-1; clone_size: few; j_call: TRBJ2-7; cdr3_aa: CSARDRTKYF; cdr3_nt: TGCAGTGCTAGAGATCGGACTAAGTACTTC
d_call: -; v_call: TRBV18; clone_size: -; j_call: TRBJ2-2; cdr3_aa: CASSAGGTGELFF; cdr3_nt: TGTGCCAGCTCAGCAGGAGGTACCGGGGAGCTGTTTTTT
d_call: -; v_call: TRBV7-3; clone_size: -; j_call: TRBJ2-6; cdr3_aa: CASSSPGRSGANVLTF; cdr3_nt: TGTGCCAGCAGCTCGCCGGGACGTTCTGGGGCCAACGTCCTGACTTTC
d_call: -; v_call: TRBV12-2; clone_size: -; j_call: TRBJ2-5; cdr3_aa: CASRLVSGRAFGTQYF; cdr3_nt: TGTGCAAGTCGCTTAGTTAGCGGGAGGGCCTTTGGGACCCAGTACTTC
d_call: TRBD1; v_call: TRBV6-1; clone_size: -; j_call: TRBJ2-7; cdr3_aa: CASSEAGTVVHEQYF; cdr3_nt: TGTGCCAGCAGTGAAGCCGGGACAGTAGTCCACGAGCAGTACTTC
d_call: TRBD1; v_call: TRBV18; clone_size: -; j_call: TRBJ2-2; cdr3_aa: CASSPPGTGDTGELFF; cdr3_nt: TGTGCCAGCTCACCTCCCGGGACAGGGGATACCGGGGAGCTGTTTTTT
d_call: TRBD2; v_call: TRBV6-4; clone_size: -; j_call: TRBJ2-2; cdr3_aa: CASSDGRANTGELFF; cdr3_nt: TGTGCCAGCAGTGACGGGAGGGCCAACACCGGGGAGCTGTTTTTT
d_call: TRBD2; v_call: TRBV19; clone_size: once; j_call: TRBJ2-3; cdr3_aa: CASSSWEGPDTQYF; cdr3_nt: TGTGCCAGTAGTTCTTGGGAGGGGCCAGATACGCAGTATTTT
d_call: -; v_call: TRBV29-1; clone_size: -; j_call: TRBJ2-7; cdr3_aa: CSVAGPSTYEQYF; cdr3_nt: TGCAGCGTTGCAGGCCCTAGTACCTACGAGCAGTACTTC
d_call: -; v_call: TRBV11-2; clone_size: -; j_call: TRBJ2-1; cdr3_aa: CASSLGLVQNNEQFF; cdr3_nt: TGTGCCAGCAGCTTGGGATTAGTTCAGAACAATGAGCAGTTCTTC
d_call: -; v_call: TRBV6-5; clone_size: -; j_call: TRBJ1-3; cdr3_aa: CARGGQAPSGNTIYF; cdr3_nt: TGTGCCAGGGGAGGGCAGGCGCCGAGTGGAAACACCATATATTTT
d_call: -; v_call: TRBV5-4; clone_size: -; j_call: TRBJ2-7; cdr3_aa: CASSPMKNPHEQYF; cdr3_nt: TGTGCCAGCAGCCCAATGAAAAACCCCCACGAGCAGTACTTC
d_call: -; v_call: TRBV5-1; clone_size: -; j_call: TRBJ1-2; cdr3_aa: CASRGGTMNGYTF; cdr3_nt: TGCGCCAGCAGGGGTGGGACGATGAATGGCTACACCTTC
d_call: -; v_call: TRBV30; clone_size: -; j_call: TRBJ1-4; cdr3_aa: CAWSVYSPREKLFF; cdr3_nt: TGTGCCTGGAGTGTATACTCCCCGCGAGAAAAACTGTTTTTT
d_call: TRBD1; v_call: TRBV28; clone_size: -; j_call: TRBJ1-2; cdr3_aa: CASSPGDREYYGYTF; cdr3_nt: TGTGCCAGCAGCCCGGGGGACAGGGAATATTATGGCTACACCTTC
d_call: -; v_call: TRBV11-3; clone_size: once; j_call: TRBJ2-3; cdr3_aa: CAVPEGGADTQYF; cdr3_nt: TGTGCCGTACCGGAGGGTGGGGCAGATACGCAGTATTTT
d_call: -; v_call: TRBV7-9; clone_size: once; j_call: TRBJ2-5; cdr3_aa: CASSLPVLETQYF; cdr3_nt: TGTGCCAGCAGCCTCCCCGTCTTGGAGACCCAGTACTTC
d_call: -; v_call: TRBV19; clone_size: -; j_call: TRBJ1-5; cdr3_aa: CASSIGYGAQHF; cdr3_nt: TGTGCCAGTAGTATAGGGTACGGAGCCCAGCATTTT